These 25 T cell receptor beta chains were sequenced from one sample in a study of T cells after yellow fever vaccination. TCRdb reanalysed the 5' RACE reads using MiXCR and keeps one entry per CDR3 protein. The table records just under 30,000 distinct CDR3 sequences, 5% of them present only once. The sample consisted of CD8+ T cells sorted from PBMCs, taken 10 days after the yellow fever booster vaccination. Every receptor here comes from a man aged 25 to 45 who received the YFV17D yellow fever vaccine.

In its sample, this clonotype was seen many times. The chain uses TRBV6-2 or TRBV6-3 and TRBJ2-5; 8 positions agree with TRBD2. V gave up 2 bases and J gave up 0 bases; unmatched junction bases: 11. The germline V gene has CDR1 MNHEY and CDR2 SVGEGT. CDR3 length: 18 amino acids. CDR3 coding DNA: TGTGCCAGCAGTTACGAGACTTCCTTAGCGGGGTACCAAGAGACCCAGTACTTC. It encodes CASSYETSLAGYQETQYF.

There are many counts of this clonotype. The chain couples TRBV27 to TRBJ2-6; no reliable D call. Germline V gene sequence: CDR1 MNHEY, CDR2 SMNVEV (reference sequence). V lost 3 bases and J lost 4, with 4 bases in between. This CDR3 contains 13 residues. This CDR3 reads CASSFGGANVLTF. The CDR3 bases are TGTGCCAGCAGTTTCGGCGGGGCCAACGTCCTGACTTTC.

The table lists this clonotype with many counts. The rearrangement uses TRBV7-6 and TRBJ1-4, with 7 bases identical to TRBD1. V gave up 5 bases and J gave up 7 bases; unmatched junction bases: 13. This CDR3 is built from 16 residues. Germline CDR1 is SGHVS and CDR2 is FNYEAQ. Here the CDR3 DNA reads TGTGCCAGCAGCCCCCGACAGGGCCCGTCTGCTGAAAAACTGTTTTTT. Amino acids: CASSPRQGPSAEKLFF.

This clonotype was seen at least ten times. This chain connects TRBV20-1 to TRBJ1-1, with D perhaps matching TRBD1 (5 bases). CDR3 length: 14 amino acids. Per the germline V gene, CDR1 is DFQATT and CDR2 is SNEGSKA (reference sequence). V was clipped by 4 bases and J by 2 bases, with 14 bases between them. CDR3 sequence (DNA): TGCAGTGCTAAGGCCCCGGGGGTAAACACTGAAGCTTTCTTT. This encodes CSAKAPGVNTEAFF.

Ten or more counts support this clonotype. The chain uses TRBV19 and TRBJ2-2, with TRBD1 matching 10 bases. V lost 1 base and J lost 3; bases outside the gene matches: 2. The CDR3 covers 16 residues. The V gene's germline CDR1 is LNHDA and CDR2 SQIVND (reference sequence). The DNA of the CDR3 is TGTGCCAGTAGTATAGGACAGGGGGCCTACACCGGGGAGCTGTTTTTT. It translates to CASSIGQGAYTGELFF.

This clonotype has ten or more counts. J is TRBJ1-1 and V is TRBV27; no clear D gene. Trimming took 2 bases from V and 3 from J, leaving 7 bases between them. This CDR3 is 13 amino acids long. Germline V gives CDR1 MNHEY, CDR2 SMNVEV (reference sequence). Written as DNA, the CDR3 is TGTGCCAGCAGTTTAGTAAGGTACACTGAAGCTTTCTTT. Its protein product is CASSLVRYTEAFF.

This clonotype was seen repeatedly, ten times or more. This chain joins TRBV5-1 and TRBJ2-7; tentatively, D is TRBD2 (5 bases). V was shortened by 2 bases and J by 7 bases, with 13 bases between the two germline ends. This CDR3 has 13 residues. CDR1 SGHRS and CDR2 YFSETQ come from the germline V gene. The CDR3 DNA reads as TGCGCCAGCAGCTTCGTGGGAGAAGAGGAGCAGTACTTC. It encodes CASSFVGEEEQYF.

This clonotype was found many times. The chain employs TRBV15 and TRBJ2-3; unclear D gene. The V and J ends lost 1 base and 2 bases respectively, with 7 bases between them. The CDR3 is 14 residues long. CDR1 is LNHNV, CDR2 YYDKDF, per germline (reference sequence). CDR3 nucleotides: TGTGCCACCAGCAGAGTGTCGGTCACAGATACGCAGTATTTT. Translated: CATSRVSVTDTQYF. Full variable domain (outside the CDR3, taken from reference TRBV15 and TRBJ2-3): DAMVIQNPRYQVTQFGKPVTLSCSQTLNHNVMYWYQQKSSQAPKLLFHYYDKDFNNEADTPDNFQSRRPNTSFCFLDIRSPGLGDTAMYLCATSRVSVTDTQYFGPGTRLTVL.

This clonotype was seen repeatedly, ten times or more. V gene TRBV7-9 combines with J gene TRBJ2-3; no reliable D call. Per the germline V gene, CDR1 is SEHNR and CDR2 is FQNEAQ (reference sequence). The CDR3 has 15 residues. Trimming took off 3 bases at V and 1 base at J, with 11 bases between the two ends. This chain's CDR3 is CASSFPLAGTDTQYF. CDR3 in DNA: TGTGCCAGCAGCTTCCCCTTAGCTGGCACAGATACGCAGTATTTT. The full variable domain, rest sourced from reference TRBV7-9 and TRBJ2-3, is DTGVSQNPRHKITKRGQNVTFRCDPISEHNRLYWYRQTLGQGPEFLTYFQNEAQLEKSRLLSDRFSAERPKGSFSTLEIQRTEQGDSAMYLCASSFPLAGTDTQYFGPGTRLTVL.

This clonotype has at least ten counts. This rearrangement joins TRBV4-3 to TRBJ2-1; D may be TRBD1 (5 bases). Per the germline V gene, CDR1 is LGHNA and CDR2 is YSLEER. The CDR3 runs 12 residues. V was trimmed by 3 bases and J by 9 bases, leaving 9 bases between them. CDR3 sequence (DNA): TGCGCCAGCAGCCATGGGGCGACTGAGCAGTTCTTC. Its protein is CASSHGATEQFF.

This clonotype has a count of ten or more. The genes are TRBV19 and TRBJ2-4; D gene uncertain. The CDR3 loop spans 14 amino acids. Trimming took off 8 bases at V and 1 base at J, with 12 bases between the two ends. CDR1 is LNHDA and CDR2 is SQIVND in the germline V gene (reference sequence). The CDR3 sequence: CASATGPAKNIQYF. For the CDR3, the DNA is TGTGCCAGTGCGACGGGTCCTGCCAAAAACATTCAGTACTTC.

The table lists this clonotype with a few counts. The gene calls are TRBV27 and TRBJ1-4, with 7 bases aligning to TRBD1. The CDR3 has 15 residues. Trimming took 5 bases from V and 8 from J; bases not matched to a gene: 11. Looked up from germline, CDR1 is MNHEY and CDR2 is SMNVEV (reference sequence). For the CDR3, the DNA is TGTGCCAGCAGTCCACAGGGGAGGGGGGTGGAAAAACTGTTTTTT. Amino acids: CASSPQGRGVEKLFF.

This clonotype was detected many times. V gene TRBV7-9 combines with J gene TRBJ1-2; TRBD1 matches at 9 bases. The germline V gene encodes CDR1 SEHNR and CDR2 FQNEAQ (reference sequence). CDR3 length: 15 residues. V lost 3 bases to trimming and J lost 2 bases; unmatched junction nucleotides: 4. The CDR3 reads CASSFDGTGNYGYTF. The CDR3 nucleotides read TGTGCCAGCAGCTTCGACGGGACAGGGAACTATGGCTACACCTTC.

CDR3 in DNA: TGCAGTGCGCGGGACAGGATGGTCGCGGAGCTGTTTTTT. Residues: CSARDRMVAELFF. The chain uses TRBV20-1 and TRBJ2-2; 8 bases match TRBD1. This CDR3 contains 13 residues. V trimming: 6 bases; J trimming: 10 bases; junction bases outside the gene matches: 10. Germline V CDR1 and CDR2: DFQATT, SNEGSKA (reference sequence).

This clonotype was picked up many times. The chain couples TRBV29-1 to TRBJ2-2; D remains ambiguous. This CDR3 has 16 residues. Trimming stripped 4 bases from V and 4 bases from J, with 19 bases between. From germline, CDR1 is SQVTM and CDR2 ANQGSEA. This chain's CDR3 is CSVAPLFPKTTGELFF. The CDR3 bases are TGCAGCGTTGCTCCCCTCTTTCCGAAGACCACCGGGGAGCTGTTTTTT.

A word on this clonotype: A much more abundant neighbour one base away suggests this may be a read error. This chain joins TRBV6-5 and TRBJ2-7; D is possibly TRBD1 (5 bases). V lost 6 bases, J lost 3 bases, and 9 bases lay in between. The CDR3 totals 12 residues. Germline V gene sequence: CDR1 MNHEY, CDR2 SVGAGI. The CDR3 bases are TGTGCCAGCAGCCCAGGGCACTACGAGCAGTACTTC. Encoded protein: CASSPGHYEQYF.

This clonotype was counted at least ten times. The rearrangement links TRBV20-1 to TRBJ2-7, with a weak D call TRBD1 (6 bases). Looked up from germline, CDR1 is DFQATT and CDR2 is SNEGSKA (reference sequence). V dropped 2 bases and J dropped 3 bases, with 20 bases sitting between them. There are 16 residues in the CDR3. In nucleotides, the CDR3 is TGCAGTGCTAGACCGCCGGACAGTCAAGTTTACTACGAGCAGTACTTC. This translates into CSARPPDSQVYYEQYF.

This clonotype was counted many times. V is TRBV29-1 and J is TRBJ2-1; 12 bases match TRBD2. The CDR3 is 16 amino acids. J was trimmed by 3 bases and V by 5 bases; bases with no gene match: 8. Germline V lookup: CDR1 SQVTM, CDR2 ANQGSEA. The CDR3 loop is CSVPWGLAGLYNEQFF. The CDR3 nucleotides are TGCAGCGTTCCCTGGGGACTAGCGGGCCTCTACAATGAGCAGTTCTTC.

This clonotype has ten or more counts. The V and J genes are TRBV29-1 and TRBJ2-7; a weak D match, TRBD2 (6 bases). CDR1 is SQVTM, CDR2 ANQGSEA, per germline. V lost 6 bases and J lost 0, with 12 bases in between. The CDR3 has 13 amino acids. CDR3 bases: TGCAGCGTGCCGGGACTGAGCTCCTACGAGCAGTACTTC. Protein product: CSVPGLSSYEQYF.

The chain recombines TRBV7-6 with TRBJ2-1; D is ambiguous. Germline-derived CDR1 and CDR2 are SGHVS and FNYEAQ. The CDR3 has 12 amino acids. Trimming stripped 4 bases from V and 8 bases from J, with 9 bases between. CDR3 DNA sequence: TGTGCCAGCAGCTCCCTTTGGGATGAGCAGTTCTTC. It specifies CASSSLWDEQFF.

This clonotype came up many times. The chain combines TRBV27 with TRBJ2-7, with 8 bases that match TRBD2. The CDR3 runs to 14 residues. From germline, CDR1 is MNHEY and CDR2 SMNVEV (reference sequence). V lost 4 bases, J lost 4 bases, and 6 bases stayed unmatched. The CDR3 reads CASSSLAEGYEQYF. Written as DNA, the CDR3 is TGTGCCAGCAGTTCACTAGCGGAAGGATACGAGCAGTACTTC.

This clonotype has at least ten counts. The V and J genes are TRBV11-2 and TRBJ1-5; no firm D call. The CDR3 extends over 14 amino acids. Trimming took 6 bases from V and 2 from J, leaving 11 bases between them. Per germline, CDR1 SGHAT and CDR2 FQNNGV. CDR3 coding DNA: TGTGCCAGCAGTCGTGGGTTCGGCAATCAGCCCCAGCATTTT. This codes for CASSRGFGNQPQHF.

This clonotype was seen many times. The genes are TRBV4-3 and TRBJ2-7; 7 positions match TRBD1. V lost 3 bases and J lost 2; bases outside the gene matches: 7. The CDR3 loop spans 15 amino acids. Germline V gene sequence: CDR1 LGHNA, CDR2 YSLEER. The CDR3 loop reads CASSQSDRSAYEQYF. DNA for the CDR3: TGCGCCAGCAGCCAGTCGGACAGGTCCGCCTACGAGCAGTACTTC.

This clonotype was seen at least ten times. The gene calls are TRBV7-6 and TRBJ1-5; D not resolved. V was cut by 2 bases and J by 0 bases, with 2 bases left in between. CDR3 length: 13 amino acids. CDR1 is SGHVS, CDR2 FNYEAQ, per germline. The CDR3 coding sequence is TGTGCCAGCAGCTTAAATAGCAATCAGCCCCAGCATTTT. Its protein product is CASSLNSNQPQHF.

This clonotype was seen at least ten times. V usage is TRBV29-1 and J usage is TRBJ2-7, with TRBD1 matching over 8 bases. Germline CDR1 reads SQVTM; CDR2 reads ANQGSEA. The CDR3 has 15 residues. The ends lost 0 bases at V and 0 bases at J; junction bases unmatched: 4. The CDR3 region has the DNA TGCAGCGTTGAAGACCCGACAGGGGCCTCCTACGAGCAGTACTTC. Translated: CSVEDPTGASYEQYF.